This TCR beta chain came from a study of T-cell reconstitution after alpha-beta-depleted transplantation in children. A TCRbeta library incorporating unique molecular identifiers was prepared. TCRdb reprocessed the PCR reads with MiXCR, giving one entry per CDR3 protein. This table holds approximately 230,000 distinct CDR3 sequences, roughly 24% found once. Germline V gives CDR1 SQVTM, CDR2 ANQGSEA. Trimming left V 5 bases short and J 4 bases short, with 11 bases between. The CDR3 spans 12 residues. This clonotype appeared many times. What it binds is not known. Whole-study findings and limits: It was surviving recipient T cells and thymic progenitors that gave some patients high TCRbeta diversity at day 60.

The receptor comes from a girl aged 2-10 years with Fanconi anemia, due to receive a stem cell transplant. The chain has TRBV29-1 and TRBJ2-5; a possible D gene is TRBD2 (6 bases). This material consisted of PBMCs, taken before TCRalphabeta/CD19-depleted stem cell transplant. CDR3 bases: TGCAGCGTTCGGAGGGGAGGAGAGACCCAGTACTTC. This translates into CSVRRGGETQYF.